These 25 T cell receptor beta chains share one sample of origin, sequenced in a study of blood T cell repertoires in COVID-19. TCRdb's copy holds only in-frame clones and misses some; the assay was immunoSEQ multiplex PCR. The table includes over 50,000 clones, roughly 77% detected once. Sequenced material: peripheral blood. The receptors stem from a man aged 80 or over with acute or convalescent COVID-19.

The CDR3 is CATSERDTEQYF. The CDR3 DNA reads TGTGCCACCTCGGAAAGGGACACCGAGCAGTACTTC. The chain combines TRBV24-1 with TRBJ2-7; perhaps TRBD1 as D (6 bases). Trimming took 9 bases from V and 6 from J, leaving 14 bases between them. CDR3 length: 12 residues. From germline, CDR1 is KGHDR and CDR2 SFDVKD.

The chain is built from TRBV6-4 and TRBJ1-1; TRBD1 agrees at 8 bases. V dropped 2 bases and J dropped 7; count of bases not matched to a gene: 12. Germline V CDR1 and CDR2: MRHNA, SNTAGT. This CDR3 is 16 amino acids long. The CDR3 sequence: CASSDGAGRGQSEAFF. In DNA, the CDR3 is TGTGCCAGCAGTGACGGGGCTGGCAGGGGGCAAAGTGAAGCTTTCTTT.

The rearrangement joins TRBV5-1 to TRBJ1-1; perhaps TRBD1 as D (5 bases). Trimming removed 4 bases from V and 4 bases from J, with 17 bases in between. The CDR3 covers 15 residues. The germline V gene has CDR1 SGHRS and CDR2 YFSETQ. In nucleotides, the CDR3 is TGCGCCAGCAGCCCCAGCAAGGGGCTGGGCACTGAAGCTTTCTTT. Translation: CASSPSKGLGTEAFF. Full variable domain (missing parts from reference TRBV5-1 and TRBJ1-1): KAGVTQTPRYLIKTRGQQVTLSCSPISGHRSVSWYQQTPGQGLQFLFEYFSETQRNKGNFPGRFSGRQFSNSRSEMNVSTLELGDSALYLCASSPSKGLGTEAFFGQGTRLTVV.

This chain links TRBV9 with TRBJ2-1; 11 bases match TRBD2. The CDR3 is 12 residues long. The trim removed 3 bases at V and 15 bases at J, leaving 5 bases unmatched. Germline-derived CDR1 and CDR2 are SGDLS and YYNGEE. CDR3: CASSATSGRTFF. For the CDR3, the DNA is TGTGCCAGCAGCGCCACTAGCGGGAGAACGTTCTTC.

The chain is built from TRBV5-4 and TRBJ2-2, with 12 bases aligning to TRBD2. The CDR3 has 17 amino acids. The V and J ends lost 3 bases and 3 bases, in that order; junction bases with no gene match: 6. Germline V gene lookup returns CDR1 SGHNT and CDR2 YYREEE (reference sequence). The CDR3 is CASSSGTSGSYTGELFF. CDR3 sequence (DNA): TGTGCCAGCAGCTCCGGGACTAGCGGGTCCTACACCGGGGAGCTGTTTTTT.

This chain joins TRBV19 and TRBJ2-7, with a possible D match to TRBD1 (5 bases). The CDR3 runs to 13 residues. CDR1 is LNHDA and CDR2 is SQIVND in the germline V gene (reference sequence). Between the trimmed V and J ends, which lost 3 bases and 7 bases, there was a span of 13 bases. CDR3 in amino acids: CASSMGLQAEQYF. CDR3 nucleotide sequence: TGTGCCAGTAGTATGGGGCTCCAAGCAGAGCAGTACTTC.

This chain links TRBV6-5 with TRBJ2-7; 7 nucleotides line up with TRBD2. This CDR3 contains 12 residues. The V gene end was trimmed by 4 bases and the J gene end by 3 bases; junction bases not matched to a gene: 0. The germline CDR1 and CDR2 sequences are MNHEY and SVGAGI. Here the CDR3 reads CASSSGGYEQYF. DNA for the CDR3: TGTGCCAGCAGTTCGGGGGGCTACGAGCAGTACTTC.

The chain uses TRBV7-9 and TRBJ1-1, with a possible D match to TRBD1 (5 bases). The CDR3 covers 15 residues. Trimming pared 5 bases from V and 7 bases from J, leaving 20 bases between. Germline-derived CDR1 and CDR2 are SEHNR and FQNEAQ (reference sequence). In DNA, the CDR3 is TGTGCCAGCAGCCCTGGGACTCCCTGGAAGGGTGAAGCTTTCTTT. As protein: CASSPGTPWKGEAFF.

The chain employs TRBV5-4 and TRBJ1-5, with a tentative D call TRBD1 (5 bases). The V gene's germline CDR1 is SGHNT and CDR2 YYREEE (reference sequence). The CDR3 covers 14 residues. Trimming left V 5 bases short and J 2 bases short, with 11 bases between. CDR3 in amino acids: CASSPGGGNQPQHF. The CDR3 DNA reads TGTGCCAGCAGTCCGGGGGGGGGCAATCAGCCCCAGCATTTT.

The chain recombines TRBV2 with TRBJ1-5, with 7 bases lining up with TRBD1. The germline gives CDR1 SNHLY, CDR2 FYNNEI. The CDR3 is 14 residues long. The J segment lost 6 bases and the V segment lost 7 bases, leaving 9 bases of the junction unmatched. The DNA of the CDR3 is TGTGCCAGCACCCTCGACAGGGAAGGTCAGCCCCAGCATTTT. It encodes CASTLDREGQPQHF.

V and J are TRBV6-2 or TRBV6-3 and TRBJ2-2; D is unresolved. This CDR3 contains 16 residues. CDR1 MNHEY and CDR2 SVGEGT come from the germline V gene. V was cut by 2 bases and J by 0 bases, with 10 bases left in between. The CDR3 DNA reads as TGTGCCAGCAGTTACCCGAAACCGGCGAACACCGGGGAGCTGTTTTTT. This sequence encodes CASSYPKPANTGELFF.

The V call is TRBV10-2, the J call TRBJ2-5; D possibly corresponds to TRBD2 (5 bases). V lost 8 bases, J lost 2 bases, and 12 bases lay in between. This CDR3 comprises 13 residues. Germline V CDR1 and CDR2: WSHSY, SAAADI. This CDR3 is CASRIANQETQYF. The CDR3 bases are TGCGCCAGCCGGATAGCGAATCAAGAGACCCAGTACTTC.

The CDR3 DNA reads TGTGCCAGTTCGGGAGTGGGACCCCTATTCAAGTCCCTCCACTTT. Amino acid sequence: CASSGVGPLFKSLHF. This chain links TRBV14 with TRBJ1-6, with D tentatively TRBD1 (5 bases). Germline V gives CDR1 SGHDN, CDR2 FVKESK. Trimming stripped 9 bases from V and 14 bases from J, with 26 bases between. CDR3 length: 15 residues.

This clone was counted between two and nine times. The rearrangement links TRBV10-3 to TRBJ2-7; 7 bases align to TRBD1. This CDR3 spans 14 amino acids. Germline V lookup: CDR1 ENHRY, CDR2 SYGVKD. V lost 7 bases, J lost 3 bases, and 9 bases stayed unmatched. The CDR3 DNA follows: TGTGCCATCATGGGACAGCGCTCGAACTACGAGCAGTACTTC. Protein product: CAIMGQRSNYEQYF.

This chain joins TRBV5-4 and TRBJ2-2; 8 bases agree with TRBD1. Germline CDR1 and CDR2: SGHNT and YYREEE (reference sequence). V was clipped by 10 bases and J by 4 bases; unmatched bases: 15. This CDR3 has 16 residues. The CDR3 loop reads CAASSRTGLSTGELFF. The CDR3, as DNA: TGTGCCGCCAGCAGCCGGACAGGGCTTAGCACCGGGGAGCTGTTTTTT.

This sequence joins TRBV3-1 (or the pseudogene TRBV3-2) and TRBJ2-7; 11 bases match TRBD2. The junction had 3 bases not matched to a gene; V was cut back by 2 bases and J by 3 bases. Germline V gene sequence: CDR1 LGHDT, CDR2 YNNKEL (reference sequence). This CDR3 is built from 15 residues. CDR3 in DNA: TGTGCCAGCAGCCAAACCGGGACTAGCGGCTACGAGCAGTACTTC. Amino acid sequence: CASSQTGTSGYEQYF.

This clone was picked up a small number of times. V gene TRBV7-2 combines with J gene TRBJ2-2; tentative D call: TRBD2 (6 bases). Trimming took off 1 base at V and 6 bases at J, with 9 bases between the two ends. Germline CDR1 SGHTA, CDR2 FQGNSA. The CDR3 is 14 amino acids. CDR3: CASSLGGTSGELFF. DNA of the CDR3: TGTGCCAGCAGCTTAGGGGGGACTTCCGGGGAGCTGTTTTTT.

The chain joins TRBV13 to TRBJ1-6, with TRBD1 matching 10 bases. V shed 3 bases, J shed 14 bases, and the junction held 7 bases outside the gene matches. The CDR3 has 14 amino acids. CDR1 and CDR2 (germline): PRHDT, FYEKMQ (reference sequence). The CDR3: CASSLGGGQGSLHF. The CDR3 bases are TGTGCCAGCAGCTTGGGGGGGGGACAGGGGTCCCTCCACTTT.

This clone was counted between two and nine times. The V gene is TRBV4-1, the J gene TRBJ1-1; tentative D call: TRBD1 (5 bases). Trimming pared 4 bases from V and 0 bases from J, leaving 15 bases between. Germline V gives CDR1 MGHRA, CDR2 YSYEKL. The CDR3 loop spans 16 amino acids. The CDR3 coding sequence is TGCGCCAGCAGCCCCATAGGTAGACAGTTGAACACTGAAGCTTTCTTT. This translates into CASSPIGRQLNTEAFF.

The chain uses TRBV29-1 and TRBJ2-5; a possible D gene is TRBD1 (5 bases). Looked up from germline, CDR1 is SQVTM and CDR2 is ANQGSEA. The CDR3 is made up of 12 amino acids. Trimming took 5 bases from V and 3 from J, leaving 10 bases between them. The chain's CDR3 is CSVHQGEETQYF. In nucleotides, the CDR3 is TGCAGCGTTCACCAGGGTGAAGAGACCCAGTACTTC.

The gene calls are TRBV6-2 or TRBV6-3 and TRBJ2-3; TRBD2 aligns across 7 bases. Germline lookup yields CDR1 MNHEY and CDR2 SVGEGT. With V trimmed by 6 bases and J by 3 bases, 6 bases remained unmatched. The CDR3 totals 14 residues. The CDR3 loop reads CASSRGRGTDTQYF. The CDR3, as DNA: TGTGCCAGCAGCCGCGGGAGAGGGACAGATACGCAGTATTTT.

V and J are TRBV6-6 and TRBJ2-1, with D perhaps matching TRBD1 (5 bases). The CDR3 length is 15 residues. Germline CDR1 MNHNY, CDR2 SVGAGI (reference sequence). The V and J ends lost 6 bases and 4 bases respectively, with 16 bases between them. In DNA, the CDR3 is TGTGCCAGCAGACCCGACAGTCCCCTATACAATGAGCAGTTCTTC. Translation gives CASRPDSPLYNEQFF.

The chain recombines TRBV27 with TRBJ2-1; 13 bases fit TRBD2. With V trimmed by 4 bases and J by 6 bases, 3 bases remained unmatched. Germline lookup yields CDR1 MNHEY and CDR2 SMNVEV (reference sequence). The CDR3 covers 15 residues. The CDR3 nucleotides read TGTGCCAGCAGTTCCGGGACTAGCGGGACCAATGAGCAGTTCTTC. The encoded protein is CASSSGTSGTNEQFF.

This clone turned up a few times. The V and J genes are TRBV7-3 and TRBJ2-1, with D maybe TRBD2 (6 bases). The CDR3 has 15 residues. Trimming took off 3 bases at V and 2 bases at J, with 11 bases between the two ends. Germline V gene lookup returns CDR1 SGHTA and CDR2 FQGTGA. The CDR3 DNA is TGTGCCAGCAGCTTTGGAGGGGCTACCTACAATGAGCAGTTCTTC. As protein: CASSFGGATYNEQFF.

This clone was found once. J is TRBJ2-2 and V is TRBV7-2; TRBD1 aligns across 7 bases. The ends lost 6 bases at V and 6 bases at J; junction bases unmatched: 4. Looked up from germline, CDR1 is SGHTA and CDR2 is FQGNSA. The CDR3 runs 13 residues. Written as DNA, the CDR3 is TGTGCCAGCAGTCCACAGGGGTCCGGGGAGCTGTTTTTT. Its protein is CASSPQGSGELFF.